Sequencing of this T cell receptor beta chain was carried out in a study of beta chain features in type 1 diabetes. Study-wide points: Short templates might get an advantage during PCR, and this would be equal in patients and controls. cDNA-based sequencing might over-represent cells highly expressing TCR.

The entirety of the isolated RNA underwent reverse transcription, so expressed TCRB transcripts were sequenced. Profiling relied on immunoSEQ multiplex PCR, and the TCRdb table lists in-frame clones only, not all of them. This sample carries some 270,000 clones, over 12% of them seen once, and the ten largest clones take more than 0.02%. Cell sorting via CD45RO/CCR7/CD25/CD127/CD95/CD27 was performed to obtain CD4+ naive, central memory, regulatory and stem cell-like memory cells. Comments on this clone: What it binds is not known.

The ends lost 4 bases at V and 10 bases at J; junction bases unmatched: 8. Germline CDR1 and CDR2: SGHRS and YFSETQ. The length of the CDR3 is 13 residues. What was sequenced was naive CD4+ T cells from blood. The sequence was obtained from a woman in her forties in good health. The chain employs TRBV5-1 and TRBJ2-1; TRBD2 matches 7 bases. The CDR3 reads CASSPGAGSEQFF. The CDR3 nucleotides are TGCGCCAGCAGCCCTGGAGCGGGGAGCGAGCAGTTCTTC.